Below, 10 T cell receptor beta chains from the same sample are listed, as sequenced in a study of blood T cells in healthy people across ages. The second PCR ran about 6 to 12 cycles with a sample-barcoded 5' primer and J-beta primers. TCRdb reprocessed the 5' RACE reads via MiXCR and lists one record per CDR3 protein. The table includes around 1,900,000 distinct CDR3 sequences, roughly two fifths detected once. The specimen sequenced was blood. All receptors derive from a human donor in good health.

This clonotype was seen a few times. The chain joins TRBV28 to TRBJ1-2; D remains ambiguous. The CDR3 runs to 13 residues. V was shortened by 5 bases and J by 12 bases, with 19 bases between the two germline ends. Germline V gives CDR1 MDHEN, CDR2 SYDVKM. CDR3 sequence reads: CASSRTQGLSDTF. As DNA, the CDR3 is TGTGCCAGCAGTCGCACCCAAGGACTGTCGGACACCTTC.

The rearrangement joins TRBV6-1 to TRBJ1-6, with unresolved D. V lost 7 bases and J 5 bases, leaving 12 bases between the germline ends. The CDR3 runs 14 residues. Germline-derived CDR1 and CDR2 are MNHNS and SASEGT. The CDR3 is CASKRGPNNSPLHF. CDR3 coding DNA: TGTGCCAGCAAACGCGGCCCGAATAATTCACCCCTCCACTTT.

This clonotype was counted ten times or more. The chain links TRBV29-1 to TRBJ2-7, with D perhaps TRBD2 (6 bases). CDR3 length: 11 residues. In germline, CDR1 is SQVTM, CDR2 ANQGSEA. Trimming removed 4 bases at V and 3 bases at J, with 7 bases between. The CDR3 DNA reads TGCAGCGTTGTGGGGGGCTACGAGCAGTACTTC. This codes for CSVVGGYEQYF.

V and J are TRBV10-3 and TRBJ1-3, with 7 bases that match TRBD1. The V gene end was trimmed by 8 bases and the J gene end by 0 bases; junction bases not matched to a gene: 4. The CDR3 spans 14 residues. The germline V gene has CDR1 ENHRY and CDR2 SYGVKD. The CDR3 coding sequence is TGTGCCATCGGACAGGCTTTCTCTGGAAACACCATATATTTT. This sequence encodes CAIGQAFSGNTIYF.

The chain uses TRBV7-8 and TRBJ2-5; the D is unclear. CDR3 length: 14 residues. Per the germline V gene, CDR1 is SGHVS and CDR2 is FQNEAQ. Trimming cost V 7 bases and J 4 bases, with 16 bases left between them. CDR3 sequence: CASKTYWTGETQYF. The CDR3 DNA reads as TGTGCCAGCAAGACATACTGGACGGGAGAGACCCAGTACTTC. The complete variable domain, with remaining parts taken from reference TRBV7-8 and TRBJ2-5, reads GAGVSQSPRYKVAKRGQDVALRCDPISGHVSLFWYQQALGQGPEFLTYFQNEAQLDKSGLPSDRFFAERPEGSVSTLKIQRTQQEDSAVYLCASKTYWTGETQYFGPGTRLLVL.

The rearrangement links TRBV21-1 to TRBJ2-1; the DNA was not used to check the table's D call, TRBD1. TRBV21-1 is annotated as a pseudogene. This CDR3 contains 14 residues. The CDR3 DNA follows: TGTGCCAGCAGCACCGGACAGGGGAACCCTTGGCAGTTCTTC. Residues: CASSTGQGNPWQFF.

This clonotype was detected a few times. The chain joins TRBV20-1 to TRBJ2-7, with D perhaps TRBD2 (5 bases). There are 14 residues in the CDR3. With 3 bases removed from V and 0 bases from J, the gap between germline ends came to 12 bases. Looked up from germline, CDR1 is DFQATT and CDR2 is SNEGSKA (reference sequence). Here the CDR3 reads CSASGRLSSYEQYF. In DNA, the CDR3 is TGCAGTGCTAGTGGGAGATTGAGCTCCTACGAGCAGTACTTC.

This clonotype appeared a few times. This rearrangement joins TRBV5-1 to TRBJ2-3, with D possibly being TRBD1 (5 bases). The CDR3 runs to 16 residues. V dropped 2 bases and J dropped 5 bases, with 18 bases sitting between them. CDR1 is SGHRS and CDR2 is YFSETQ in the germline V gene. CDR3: CASSFVGRGRGDTQYF. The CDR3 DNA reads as TGCGCCAGCAGCTTTGTGGGCCGAGGTAGGGGAGATACGCAGTATTTT.

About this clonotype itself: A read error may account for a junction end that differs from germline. CDR3 amino acids: CTSSRVGETQCF. The CDR3 DNA follows: TGTACCAGCAGCAGGGTAGGGGAGACCCAGTGCTTC. The chain employs TRBV7-9 and TRBJ2-4; D is perhaps TRBD1 or TRBD2 (5 bases each). Germline V CDR1 and CDR2: SEHNR, FQNEAQ (reference sequence). CDR3 length: 12 amino acids.

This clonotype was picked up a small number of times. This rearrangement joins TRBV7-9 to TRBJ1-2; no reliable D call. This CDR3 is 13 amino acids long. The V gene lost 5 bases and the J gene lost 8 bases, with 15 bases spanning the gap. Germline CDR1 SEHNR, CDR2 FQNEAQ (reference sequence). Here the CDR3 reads CASSPWTRQGYTF. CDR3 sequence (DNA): TGTGCCAGCAGCCCGTGGACGAGGCAGGGCTACACCTTC.